The following is a T cell receptor (beta chain) sequence with its context. Produced via immunoSEQ multiplex PCR; TCRdb's table is partial and in-frame only. The sample contains around 200,000 clones, about 81% of which appear only once. These data originate in a study of blood T cell repertoires in COVID-19. Across the study: The samples span acute and convalescent COVID-19 from the United States, Italy and Spain. In each case, the material was cDNA or gDNA derived from T cells, B-cell-depleted T cells, or PBMCs.

In terms of age and location, participants ranged from roughly 18 to 100 years and lived in about two dozen US areas. This receptor was taken from a man aged 35 to 55 who had recovered from COVID-19. The sample taken for sequencing was PBMCs or T cells enriched from blood (not recorded which).

CDR3 region: CASRQGSGTEAFF. CDR3 DNA: TGTGCCAGCAGGCAGGGGTCGGGGACTGAAGCTTTCTTT. This chain connects TRBV6-5 to TRBJ1-1, with D tentatively TRBD1 (6 bases). CDR3 length equals 13 residues. The V end lost 6 bases, the J end lost 5 bases, and 13 bases lay between the germline ends. Germline V CDR1 and CDR2: MNHEY, SVGAGI.